These 32 T cell receptor beta chains originate from one sample sequenced in a study of CD8+ T cells in alopecia areata listed by TCRdb under 2018. Receptor amplification or capture employed the immunoSEQ multiplex PCR assay. For TCR sequencing, RNA was extracted from every sample and reverse transcribed into cDNA to serve as template. This is the immuneACCESS table as TCRdb keeps it, with only in-frame sequences that have V and J called. A part of the clones is gone; compared with another copy, unresolved V genes explain less than half, and the rest is unexplained. A total of some 150,000 clones appear in this sample, under 60% of them only once. The ten largest clones take up roughly a fifth of the sample. The time point label corresponds to: baseline before oral tofacitinib. Here the sequenced sample was CD8+ T cells sorted from blood, taken at week 0. These receptors were taken from a human donor with alopecia areata.

The chain joins TRBV14 to TRBJ2-1; TRBD2 matches at 13 bases. Germline V lookup: CDR1 SGHDN, CDR2 FVKESK. This CDR3 is 16 amino acids long. V lost 5 bases and J lost 9; bases outside the gene matches: 10. CDR3 bases: TGTGCCAGCAGCACCCTCACCGGGACTAGCGGGGTTGAGCAGTTCTTC. Amino acids: CASSTLTGTSGVEQFF. The complete variable domain, with remaining parts taken from reference TRBV14 and TRBJ2-1, reads EAGVTQFPSHSVIEKGQTVTLRCDPISGHDNLYWYRRVMGKEIKFLLHFVKESKQDESGMPNNRFLAERTGGTYSTLKVQPAELEDSGVYFCASSTLTGTSGVEQFFGPGTRLTVL.

The chain carries TRBV29-1 and TRBJ2-2; no clear D. The CDR3 spans 15 residues. V lost 4 bases, J lost 2 bases, and 14 bases lay in between. Germline-derived CDR1 and CDR2 are SQVTM and ANQGSEA. Here the CDR3 reads CSVAFLHLNTGELFF. CDR3 nucleotide sequence: TGCAGCGTTGCCTTCCTCCACCTTAACACCGGGGAGCTGTTTTTT.

In regard to this clone: The same CDR3 can be traced to other DNA sequences in this sample. The gene calls are TRBV28 and TRBJ2-5, with D possibly being TRBD1 (6 bases). The CDR3 is 15 amino acids. V lost 2 bases, J lost 3 bases, and 13 bases lay in between. Germline CDR1 reads MDHEN; CDR2 reads SYDVKM. This CDR3 reads CASSLQGSSEETQYF. CDR3 nucleotides: TGTGCCAGCAGTTTACAGGGGTCGTCGGAAGAGACCCAGTACTTC.

The chain employs TRBV7-2 and TRBJ2-7; TRBD1 aligns across 9 bases. The CDR3 extends over 16 amino acids. V trimming: 7 bases; J trimming: 4 bases; junction bases outside the gene matches: 14. Germline V gene lookup returns CDR1 SGHTA and CDR2 FQGNSA. The CDR3 loop reads CASTTGARTGDYEQYF. CDR3 DNA: TGTGCCAGCACTACGGGAGCCAGGACAGGGGATTACGAGCAGTACTTC.

V is TRBV13 and J is TRBJ2-3; D is unresolved. The CDR3 length is 13 residues. The V end was cut by 1 base, the J end by 4 bases, with 6 bases between. Per the germline V gene, CDR1 is PRHDT and CDR2 is FYEKMQ (reference sequence). The CDR3 DNA sequence: TGTGCCAGCAGCTTAGTGGCCGCAGATACGCAGTATTTT. This sequence encodes CASSLVAADTQYF. The variable domain in full, completed from reference TRBV13 and TRBJ2-3, reads AAGVIQSPRHLIKEKRETATLKCYPIPRHDTVYWYQQGPGQDPQFLISFYEKMQSDKGSIPDRFSAQQFSDYHSELNMSSLELGDSALYFCASSLVAADTQYFGPGTRLTVL.

This clone came up once. The chain recombines TRBV2 with TRBJ2-7; 7 bases are a match to TRBD1. Per the germline V gene, CDR1 is SNHLY and CDR2 is FYNNEI. J was trimmed by 3 bases and V by 6 bases; bases with no gene match: 2. The CDR3 length is 12 residues. The CDR3 loop is CASRGQDYEQYF. The CDR3 nucleotides are TGTGCCAGCAGAGGACAGGACTACGAGCAGTACTTC.

This clone appeared a few times. The V gene is TRBV29-1, the J gene TRBJ2-1, with TRBD2 matching 8 bases. V shed 3 bases and J 5 bases; nucleotides not matched to a gene: 6. The CDR3 consists of 14 residues. Germline CDR1 is SQVTM and CDR2 is ANQGSEA. CDR3 sequence: CSVDTGLANNEQFF. The CDR3 bases are TGCAGCGTTGATACAGGACTAGCTAACAATGAGCAGTTCTTC.

This chain uses TRBV25-1 with TRBJ2-2; no firm D call. Germline assignment: CDR1 MGHDK and CDR2 SYGVNS. The CDR3 sequence is 11 residues long. Trimming cost V 9 bases and J 7 bases, with 9 bases left between them. The CDR3 protein is CASSKGGELFF. The DNA of the CDR3 is TGTGCCAGTTCTAAGGGCGGGGAGCTGTTTTTT.

The chain carries TRBV2 and TRBJ2-7; D not resolved. The germline V and J ends were trimmed by 6 bases and 0 bases, with 9 bases remaining between them. The CDR3 contains 13 residues. Germline CDR1 reads SNHLY; CDR2 reads FYNNEI. Written as DNA, the CDR3 is TGTGCCAGCAGCGAACCAAGCTCCTACGAGCAGTACTTC. It is translated as CASSEPSSYEQYF.

The chain is built from TRBV7-2 and TRBJ2-1; D gene ambiguous. Germline V gene sequence: CDR1 SGHTA, CDR2 FQGNSA. Trimming shortened V by 5 bases and J by 0 bases, and 17 bases separated the two germline ends. CDR3 length equals 17 residues. Here the CDR3 DNA reads TGTGCCAGCAGCATCCGGTCTCAAACAAGCTCCTACAATGAGCAGTTCTTC. This gives the protein CASSIRSQTSSYNEQFF.

The chain combines TRBV12-5 with TRBJ2-7; tentatively, D is TRBD2 (6 bases). Germline V gene data show CDR1 as LGHNT and CDR2 as FRNRAP. The CDR3 runs 14 residues. The V end was cut by 3 bases, the J end by 3 bases, with 12 bases between. Here the CDR3 DNA reads TGTGCTAGTGGTTTTGGCGGGGCGAGCTACGAGCAGTACTTC. It specifies CASGFGGASYEQYF.

This clone was detected only a few times. A junction end diverges from the germline sequence, so it may reflect a read error. The V gene is TRBV7-9, the J gene TRBJ2-1, with D unresolved. Germline V gene sequence: CDR1 SEHNR, CDR2 FQNEAQ (reference sequence). The CDR3 loop spans 14 amino acids. CDR3 amino acids: CASSQLAGYNEQFF. CDR3 bases: TGCGCCAGCAGCCAGCTCGCAGGCTACAATGAGCAGTTCTTC.

This clone was detected only a few times. This chain connects TRBV30 to TRBJ1-1, with D unclear. The ends were cut back, 2 bases at V and 6 bases at J, with 7 bases in the middle. Germline V gene data show CDR1 as GTSNPN and CDR2 as SVGIG (reference sequence). The CDR3 is 11 residues long. As DNA, the CDR3 is TGTGCCTGGAGTAAGGACGCTGAAGCTTTCTTT. Protein product: CAWSKDAEAFF. Drawing the rest from reference TRBV30 and TRBJ1-1, the complete variable domain is SQTIHQWPATLVQPVGSPLSLECTVEGTSNPNLYWYRQAAGRGLQLLFYSVGIGQISSEVPQNLSASRPQDRQFILSSKKLLLSDSGFYLCAWSKDAEAFFGQGTRLTVV.

The chain recombines TRBV6-1 with TRBJ2-7; D remains ambiguous. Trimming took 1 base from V and 1 from J, leaving 5 bases between them. The length of the CDR3 is 13 residues. Germline V gene lookup returns CDR1 MNHNS and CDR2 SASEGT. CDR3 protein: CASSEGISYEQYF. The DNA for the CDR3 is TGTGCCAGCAGTGAAGGCATTTCCTACGAGCAGTACTTC.

The V gene is TRBV5-7, the J gene TRBJ1-4; D is uncertain. TRBV5-7 has ORF status, its function being uncertain. The CDR3 runs 15 residues. Trimming left V 0 bases short and J 8 bases short, with 14 bases between. In DNA form, the CDR3 reads TGTGCCAGCAGCTTGGACCACAGACCGAAAGAAAAACTGTTTTTT. Its protein is CASSLDHRPKEKLFF.

This chain connects TRBV29-1 to TRBJ2-5; the D is unclear. CDR3 length: 14 residues. The germline CDR1 and CDR2 sequences are SQVTM and ANQGSEA. The ends were cut back, 2 bases at V and 3 bases at J, with 13 bases in the middle. In nucleotides, the CDR3 is TGCAGCGTTGAAAAGGCAGGCGTCGAAGAGACCCAGTACTTC. Translation: CSVEKAGVEETQYF.

The CDR3 here is CASSQTEGQLQETQYF. The CDR3, as DNA: TGTGCCAGCAGTCAGACGGAGGGACAGCTCCAAGAGACCCAGTACTTC. The V and J genes are TRBV2 and TRBJ2-5; possible D gene TRBD1, 7 bases. The CDR3 length is 16 residues. Germline CDR1 SNHLY, CDR2 FYNNEI. Trimming took 5 bases from V and 1 from J, leaving 17 bases between them.

This sequence joins TRBV5-1 and TRBJ2-1, with D uncertain. Between the trimmed V and J ends, which lost 2 bases and 8 bases, there was a span of 14 bases. The length of the CDR3 is 14 residues. Germline V gives CDR1 SGHRS, CDR2 YFSETQ. The CDR3 is CASSFQRTFDEQFF. CDR3 coding DNA: TGCGCCAGCAGCTTCCAGCGAACCTTTGATGAGCAGTTCTTC.

The chain is built from TRBV7-2 and TRBJ2-4; the D gene is possibly TRBD2 (5 bases). The V gene lost 1 base and the J gene lost 0 bases, with 10 bases spanning the gap. In germline, CDR1 is SGHTA, CDR2 FQGNSA. The CDR3 is 16 residues long. The CDR3 nucleotides read TGTGCCAGCAGCTTAGAGATAGGACTAGCCAAAAACATTCAGTACTTC. Translated, it gives CASSLEIGLAKNIQYF. The complete variable domain, with remaining parts taken from reference TRBV7-2 and TRBJ2-4, reads GAGVSQSPSNKVTEKGKDVELRCDPISGHTALYWYRQSLGQGLEFLIYFQGNSAPDKSGLPSDRFSAERTGGSVSTLTIQRTQQEDSAVYLCASSLEIGLAKNIQYFGAGTRLSVL.

The table lists this clone with a few counts. V and J are TRBV4-3 and TRBJ1-4; D call uncertain. Germline CDR1 is LGHNA and CDR2 is YSLEER. V lost 0 bases and J lost 4, with 9 bases in between. This CDR3 contains 15 residues. CDR3 sequence reads: CASSQDLGSNEKLFF. For the CDR3, the DNA is TGCGCCAGCAGCCAAGATCTTGGCAGTAATGAAAAACTGTTTTTT.

DNA of the CDR3: TGTGCCAGCAGTGCTTATAATCCAGGGGGAGGACAGCCCCAGCATTTT. Translation gives CASSAYNPGGGQPQHF. The chain uses TRBV27 and TRBJ1-5, with TRBD1 matching over 7 bases. The CDR3 has 16 amino acids. Trimming cost V 5 bases and J 7 bases; bases outside gene matches: 14. CDR1 is MNHEY and CDR2 is SMNVEV in the germline V gene (reference sequence).

The V and J genes are TRBV29-1 and TRBJ1-2; D uncertain. The CDR3 totals 15 residues. V was clipped by 5 bases and J by 8 bases, with 24 bases between them. Germline values: CDR1 SQVTM, CDR2 ANQGSEA. The CDR3, as DNA: TGCAGCGTTAAAACCGGGATGGCCCCCACTGGGGGCTACACCTTC. Translated, it gives CSVKTGMAPTGGYTF.

This chain links TRBV7-2 with TRBJ2-7, with TRBD1 matching over 8 bases. Germline V gene lookup returns CDR1 SGHTA and CDR2 FQGNSA. J lost 2 bases, V lost 2 bases, and 11 bases had no gene match. The CDR3 covers 17 residues. The CDR3 loop is CASSLSRRQGAPYEQYF. CDR3 bases: TGTGCCAGCAGCTTAAGTCGGCGGCAGGGGGCTCCCTACGAGCAGTACTTC. The full variable domain, completed using reference TRBV7-2 and TRBJ2-7, is GAGVSQSPSNKVTEKGKDVELRCDPISGHTALYWYRQSLGQGLEFLIYFQGNSAPDKSGLPSDRFSAERTGGSVSTLTIQRTQQEDSAVYLCASSLSRRQGAPYEQYFGPGTRLTVT.

The chain employs TRBV9 and TRBJ2-3, with 9 positions matching TRBD1. This CDR3 contains 14 residues. Trimming at V came to 3 bases and at J to 6 bases, leaving 5 bases not matched to a gene. CDR1 SGDLS and CDR2 YYNGEE come from the germline V gene. CDR3 in amino acids: CASSGTGARDTQYF. The DNA for the CDR3 is TGTGCCAGCAGCGGGACAGGGGCAAGGGATACGCAGTATTTT.

CDR3 in amino acids: CAWSALNTEAFF. Written as DNA, the CDR3 is TGTGCCTGGAGTGCACTGAACACTGAAGCTTTCTTT. The genes are TRBV30 and TRBJ1-1, with D hard to call. In germline, CDR1 is GTSNPN, CDR2 SVGIG (reference sequence). V lost 1 base, J lost 0 bases, and 3 bases lay in between. This CDR3 is built from 12 residues.

The chain links TRBV7-9 to TRBJ2-7; D is uncertain. The CDR3 runs to 13 residues. The V gene lost 2 bases and the J gene lost 3 bases, with 8 bases spanning the gap. Germline assignment: CDR1 SEHNR and CDR2 FQNEAQ (reference sequence). This CDR3 is CASSLQRNYEQYF. The CDR3, as DNA: TGTGCCAGCAGCTTACAAAGGAACTACGAGCAGTACTTC.

This sequence joins TRBV29-1 and TRBJ2-3; 15 positions match TRBD2. Germline CDR1 SQVTM, CDR2 ANQGSEA. The length of the CDR3 is 15 residues. Losses at the gene ends were 5 bases for V and 6 bases for J; bases not matched to a gene: 6. The CDR3 DNA reads as TGCAGCGTTCCTCCGGGACTAGCGGGGGGTGATACGCAGTATTTT. This translates into CSVPPGLAGGDTQYF.

The rearrangement joins TRBV5-4 to TRBJ2-4; no clear D gene. V was cut by 1 base and J by 8 bases, with 19 bases left in between. This CDR3 comprises 16 residues. From germline, CDR1 is SGHNT and CDR2 YYREEE (reference sequence). CDR3 region: CASSLKRERGIDIQYF. CDR3 in DNA: TGTGCCAGCAGCTTGAAAAGGGAAAGAGGAATTGACATTCAGTACTTC.

The CDR3 sequence is CATSRDRGDGYTF. Here the CDR3 DNA reads TGTGCCACCAGCAGAGATAGGGGTGACGGCTACACCTTC. The V call is TRBV15, the J call TRBJ1-2; D is possibly TRBD1 (5 bases). Germline values: CDR1 LNHNV, CDR2 YYDKDF (reference sequence). Trimming removed 0 bases from V and 8 bases from J, with 10 bases in between. This CDR3 region has 13 residues.

This chain uses TRBV2 with TRBJ2-7, with D unresolved. Germline CDR1 reads SNHLY; CDR2 reads FYNNEI. CDR3 length: 13 residues. V lost 5 bases and J lost 0, with 8 bases in between. CDR3 sequence reads: CASSPEISYEQYF. Written as DNA, the CDR3 is TGTGCCAGCAGTCCTGAAATCTCCTACGAGCAGTACTTC.

This clone was counted only a few times. J is TRBJ2-4 and V is TRBV6-5; possibly TRBD2 for D (5 bases). The V gene's germline CDR1 is MNHEY and CDR2 SVGAGI. V was clipped by 6 bases and J by 8 bases, with 8 bases between them. The length of the CDR3 is 11 residues. CDR3 in amino acids: CASSPGDIQYF. Written as DNA, the CDR3 is TGTGCCAGCAGCCCCGGGGACATTCAGTACTTC.

This clone was recorded only once. V is TRBV7-2 and J is TRBJ1-1; D uncertain. Between the trimmed V and J ends, which lost 1 base and 4 bases, there was a span of 13 bases. This CDR3 contains 15 residues. Germline V gives CDR1 SGHTA, CDR2 FQGNSA. The CDR3 nucleotides read TGTGCCAGCAGCTTAGATGAGGTTAGGGTCACTGAAGCTTTCTTT. Translation gives CASSLDEVRVTEAFF.